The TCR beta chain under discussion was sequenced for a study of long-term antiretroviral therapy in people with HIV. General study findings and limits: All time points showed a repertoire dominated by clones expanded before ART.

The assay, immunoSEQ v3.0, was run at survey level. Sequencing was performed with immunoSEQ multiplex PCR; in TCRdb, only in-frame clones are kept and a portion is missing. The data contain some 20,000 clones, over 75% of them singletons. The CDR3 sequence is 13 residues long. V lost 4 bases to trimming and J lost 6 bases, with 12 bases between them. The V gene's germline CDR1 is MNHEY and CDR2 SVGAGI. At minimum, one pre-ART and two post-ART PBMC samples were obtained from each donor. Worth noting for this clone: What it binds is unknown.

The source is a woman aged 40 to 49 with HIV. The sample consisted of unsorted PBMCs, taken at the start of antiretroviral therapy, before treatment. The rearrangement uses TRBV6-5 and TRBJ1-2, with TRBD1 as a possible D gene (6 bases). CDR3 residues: CASSLFRQDGYTF. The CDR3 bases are TGTGCCAGCAGTTTATTCCGACAGGATGGCTACACCTTC.